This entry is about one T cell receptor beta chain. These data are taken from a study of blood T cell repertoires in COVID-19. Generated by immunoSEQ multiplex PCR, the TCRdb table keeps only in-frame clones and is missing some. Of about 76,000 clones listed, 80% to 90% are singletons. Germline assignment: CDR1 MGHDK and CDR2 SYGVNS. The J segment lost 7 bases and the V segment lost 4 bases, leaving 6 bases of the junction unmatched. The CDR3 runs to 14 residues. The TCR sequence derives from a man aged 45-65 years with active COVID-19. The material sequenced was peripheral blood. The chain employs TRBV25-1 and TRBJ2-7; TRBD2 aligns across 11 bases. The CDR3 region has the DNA TGTGCCAGCAGTGCACTAGCGGGAGTGAATGAGCAGTACTTC. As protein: CASSALAGVNEQYF.